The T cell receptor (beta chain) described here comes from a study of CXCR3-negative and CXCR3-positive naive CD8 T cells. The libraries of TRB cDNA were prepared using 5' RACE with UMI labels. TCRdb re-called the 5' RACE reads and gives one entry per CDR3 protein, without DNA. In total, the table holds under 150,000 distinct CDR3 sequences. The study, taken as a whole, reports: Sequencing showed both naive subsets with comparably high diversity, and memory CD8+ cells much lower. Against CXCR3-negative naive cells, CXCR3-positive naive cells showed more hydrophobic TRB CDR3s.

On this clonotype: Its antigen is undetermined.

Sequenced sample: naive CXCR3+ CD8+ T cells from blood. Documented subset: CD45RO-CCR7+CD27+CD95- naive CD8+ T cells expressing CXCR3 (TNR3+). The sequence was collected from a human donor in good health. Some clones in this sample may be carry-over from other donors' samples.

The CDR3 protein is CASSSGFPSYEQYF. This rearrangement joins TRBV5-6 to TRBJ2-7; TCRdb selects TRBD1, and the lack of DNA leaves this call unchecked. Germline values: CDR1 SGHDT, CDR2 YYEEEE. CDR3 size: 14 residues.